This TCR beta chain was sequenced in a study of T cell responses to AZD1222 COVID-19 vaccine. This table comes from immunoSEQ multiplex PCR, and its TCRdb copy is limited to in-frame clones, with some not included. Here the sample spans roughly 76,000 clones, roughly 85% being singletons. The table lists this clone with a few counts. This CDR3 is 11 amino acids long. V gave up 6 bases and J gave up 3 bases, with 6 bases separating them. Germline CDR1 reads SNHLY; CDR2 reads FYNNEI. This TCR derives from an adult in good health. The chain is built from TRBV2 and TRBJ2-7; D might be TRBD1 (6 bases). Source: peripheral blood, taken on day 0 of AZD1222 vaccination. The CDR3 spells CASRGHYEQYF. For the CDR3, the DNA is TGTGCCAGCAGGGGACACTACGAGCAGTACTTC.